This T cell receptor (beta chain) originates from a study of beta chain features in type 1 diabetes. The ends lost 4 bases at V and 1 base at J; junction bases unmatched: 6. Germline lookup yields CDR1 MNHEY and CDR2 SMNVEV (reference sequence). The CDR3 has 15 residues. Reverse transcription of all isolated RNA meant that expressed TCRB transcripts were sequenced. The repertoire was sequenced with immunoSEQ multiplex PCR; TCRdb's copy has only in-frame clones and lacks some. This sample has approximately 6,100 clones, with about four fifths found just once. Turning to this clone: Its target is not known.

General study findings and limits: Type 1 diabetes patients showed fewer insertions and more deletions at VDJ junctions.

The clonotype was recovered from a man younger than 35 in good health. The chain has TRBV27 and TRBJ2-5; 7 bases fit TRBD1. The sequenced sample was Tregs from blood. CDR3 in amino acids: CASSSPRQGQETQYF. In DNA, the CDR3 is TGTGCCAGCAGTTCACCCCGACAGGGCCAAGAGACCCAGTACTTC.